This T cell receptor beta chain stems from a study of control samples from healthy donors and cancer patients. Germline CDR1 is SGHDT and CDR2 is YYEEEE. Trimming pared 4 bases from V and 1 base from J, leaving 5 bases between. There are 12 residues in the CDR3. This clone was found a few times. Libraries were prepared by immunoSEQ multiplex PCR; TCRdb keeps only in-frame clonotypes and omits some of them. The sample lists 46,000 or so clones, more than 85% occurring once. This chain links TRBV5-6 with TRBJ2-5; D unclear. The sequence was obtained from a woman in her 50s with head and neck cancer. The specimen was PBMCs. The CDR3 region is CASSPVQETQYF. The CDR3 DNA is TGTGCCAGCAGCCCCGTCCAAGAGACCCAGTACTTC.